The 15 T cell receptor beta chains presented below share a single source sample, sequenced in a study of blood T cell repertoires in COVID-19. Only in-frame clones appear in the TCRdb table, and some are missing; sequencing was by immunoSEQ multiplex PCR. The data hold roughly 180,000 clones, with approximately 77% observed a single time. Material for sequencing was peripheral blood. These receptors were taken from an elderly woman with active or convalescent COVID-19.

The V call is TRBV2, the J call TRBJ1-5; 8 bases are shared with TRBD1. This CDR3 is 14 amino acids long. Germline trimming cut 8 bases from V and 10 bases from J; bases unmatched to any gene: 13. Germline loops: CDR1 SNHLY, CDR2 FYNNEI. CDR3 loop: CASGRTGGREPQHF. The CDR3 DNA is TGTGCCAGCGGGAGAACAGGGGGGCGTGAACCCCAGCATTTT.

V and J are TRBV28 and TRBJ1-2; 11 positions agree with TRBD1. Looked up from germline, CDR1 is MDHEN and CDR2 is SYDVKM. Losses at the gene ends were 3 bases for V and 4 bases for J; bases not matched to a gene: 7. The CDR3 extends over 16 amino acids. The CDR3: CASSFGTGGIGYGYTF. The DNA for the CDR3 is TGTGCCAGCAGTTTTGGGACAGGGGGAATTGGCTATGGCTACACCTTC.

As DNA, the CDR3 is TGTGCCAGCAGTTTTGTCTACCCGGGCACTGAAGCTTTCTTT. It translates to CASSFVYPGTEAFF. The genes are TRBV28 and TRBJ1-1, with unresolved D. Looked up from germline, CDR1 is MDHEN and CDR2 is SYDVKM. With 3 bases removed from V and 4 bases from J, the gap between germline ends came to 12 bases. The CDR3 contains 14 residues.

The CDR3 spells CAWSPRGSYNEQFF. In DNA, the CDR3 is TGTGCCTGGAGTCCCCGGGGGAGTTACAATGAGCAGTTCTTC. This chain links TRBV30 with TRBJ2-1; D might be TRBD2 (6 bases). CDR1 is GTSNPN, CDR2 SVGIG, per germline (reference sequence). The CDR3 spans 14 residues. V lost 2 bases, J lost 4 bases, and 12 bases lay in between.

The chain carries TRBV19 and TRBJ1-2; tentative D call: TRBD1 (6 bases). Germline V gene sequence: CDR1 LNHDA, CDR2 SQIVND (reference sequence). The CDR3 is 13 residues long. Trimming took off 9 bases at V and 0 bases at J, with 11 bases between the two ends. CDR3 sequence reads: CASRQDPNYGYTF. DNA of the CDR3: TGTGCCAGCCGACAGGACCCTAACTATGGCTACACCTTC.

This chain links TRBV6-5 with TRBJ1-2, with TRBD1 identical over 7 bases. CDR3 length equals 14 residues. Germline CDR1 and CDR2: MNHEY and SVGAGI. V lost 5 bases and J lost 5; bases outside the gene matches: 8. CDR3 protein: CASSPMDRFYGYTF. CDR3 bases: TGTGCCAGCAGTCCGATGGACAGGTTTTATGGCTACACCTTC.

This clone occurred a few times. The rearrangement uses TRBV10-3 and TRBJ2-5, with 9 bases identical to TRBD1. The V gene end was trimmed by 7 bases and the J gene end by 4 bases; junction bases not matched to a gene: 7. Per the germline V gene, CDR1 is ENHRY and CDR2 is SYGVKD. The length of the CDR3 is 14 residues. This CDR3 reads CAIKPGTGLETQYF. The CDR3 DNA reads TGTGCCATCAAACCCGGGACAGGGTTAGAGACCCAGTACTTC.

The CDR3, as DNA: TGTGCCATCAGTGAGTCGGGGACTAGCGGCACAGATACGCAGTATTTT. Translated, it gives CAISESGTSGTDTQYF. This sequence joins TRBV10-3 and TRBJ2-3; 10 bases match TRBD2. The germline V gene encodes CDR1 ENHRY and CDR2 SYGVKD. J gave up 1 base and V 0 bases, and 1 base lay outside the gene matches. The CDR3 consists of 16 residues.

J is TRBJ2-1 and V is TRBV5-6; TRBD2 might be the D (5 bases). This CDR3 contains 14 residues. Trimming took 3 bases from V and 6 from J, leaving 13 bases between them. Germline lookup yields CDR1 SGHDT and CDR2 YYEEEE. The CDR3 is CASSSGPLGNEQFF. The CDR3 DNA reads TGTGCCAGCAGCTCGGGTCCACTAGGCAATGAGCAGTTCTTC.

V usage is TRBV6-1 and J usage is TRBJ2-2; 10 bases agree with TRBD2. The CDR3 has 17 residues. Germline CDR1 is MNHNS and CDR2 is SASEGT. The V and J ends lost 0 bases and 1 base, in that order; junction bases with no gene match: 2. The CDR3 DNA sequence: TGTGCCAGCAGTGAAGCCCGGACTAGCGGGAACACCGGGGAGCTGTTTTTT. Its translation: CASSEARTSGNTGELFF.

J is TRBJ2-7 and V is TRBV27; D might be TRBD2 (5 bases). Per germline, CDR1 MNHEY and CDR2 SMNVEV (reference sequence). The CDR3 sequence is 14 residues long. With 5 bases removed from V and 3 bases from J, the gap between germline ends came to 14 bases. Here the CDR3 reads CASSERDPSYEQYF. The CDR3 nucleotides read TGTGCCAGCAGTGAACGGGATCCCAGCTACGAGCAGTACTTC.

This chain joins TRBV9 and TRBJ2-2; D unresolved. The germline V gene encodes CDR1 SGDLS and CDR2 YYNGEE. Trimming removed 0 bases from V and 6 bases from J, with 6 bases in between. The CDR3 runs to 13 residues. The CDR3 sequence: CASSVVPSGELFF. CDR3 bases: TGTGCCAGCAGCGTAGTCCCCTCCGGGGAGCTGTTTTTT.

The chain combines TRBV11-2 with TRBJ2-1, with 7 bases identical to TRBD2. Per the germline V gene, CDR1 is SGHAT and CDR2 is FQNNGV. V shed 5 bases and J 3 bases; nucleotides not matched to a gene: 10. CDR3 length equals 16 residues. CDR3 amino acids: CASSHPSGIGYNEQFF. The CDR3 DNA is TGTGCCAGCAGCCACCCCAGCGGGATAGGCTACAATGAGCAGTTCTTC.

This chain links TRBV28 with TRBJ1-5, with 7 bases fitting TRBD1. The CDR3 spans 14 residues. With 6 bases clipped from V and 8 bases from J, the junction kept 10 bases outside the gene matches. Germline V CDR1 and CDR2: MDHEN, SYDVKM. The DNA of the CDR3 is TGTGCCAGCAGCCTTGACAGGGATCTTAAGCCCCAGCATTTT. This sequence encodes CASSLDRDLKPQHF.

This clone was detected only a few times. This chain connects TRBV10-2 to TRBJ2-2; weak D call: TRBD1 (5 bases). The CDR3 runs 14 residues. Germline loops: CDR1 WSHSY, CDR2 SAAADI. Trimming took off 7 bases at V and 4 bases at J, with 13 bases between the two ends. Here the CDR3 reads CASTVQGITGELFF. The CDR3 coding sequence is TGCGCCAGCACGGTTCAGGGTATCACCGGGGAGCTGTTTTTT.